This T cell receptor (beta chain) comes out of a study of T-cell memory formation after mild COVID-19. TCRdb analysed the 5' RACE reads with MiXCR anew, one entry per CDR3 protein. The sample records about 320,000 distinct CDR3 sequences, approximately 14% being singletons. This clonotype came up many times. This CDR3 spans 16 amino acids. Looked up from germline, CDR1 is SGHTA and CDR2 is FQGNSA. Trimming removed 2 bases from V and 0 bases from J, with 8 bases in between. The origin of this receptor is a man aged 18 to 29 who had mild COVID-19 (a few samples of this study predate the infection). Cell type and time point are not known. The chain carries TRBV7-2 and TRBJ2-6; D not resolved. Source material: PBMCs or a T cell subset sorted from them (not recorded which). This CDR3 is CASSLMATSGANVLTF. The CDR3 nucleotides read TGTGCCAGCAGCTTAATGGCCACCTCTGGGGCCAACGTCCTGACTTTC.